Shown below are 23 T cell receptor beta chains from a single sample sequenced in a study of T cell responses to AZD1222 COVID-19 vaccine. TCRdb keeps only in-frame clones here, not all; method: immunoSEQ multiplex PCR. The repertoire holds 150,000 to 180,000 clones, with about 88% as singletons. This specimen consisted of peripheral blood, obtained on day 0 of AZD1222 vaccination. Source of these receptors: an adult in good health.

The chain recombines TRBV2 with TRBJ1-3, with a tentative D call TRBD1 (6 bases). CDR1 and CDR2 (germline): SNHLY, FYNNEI. The CDR3 loop spans 14 amino acids. V was shortened by 6 bases and J by 1 base, with 10 bases between the two germline ends. The CDR3 DNA follows: TGTGCCAGCAGCGCCGGACAGTCTGGAAACACCATATATTTT. It translates to CASSAGQSGNTIYF.

There are a few counts of this clone. The chain employs TRBV5-1 and TRBJ2-2; 14 nucleotides line up with TRBD2. CDR1 and CDR2 (germline): SGHRS, YFSETQ. Trimming removed 4 bases from V and 5 bases from J; junction bases left unmatched: 7. The CDR3 totals 17 residues. CDR3 protein: CASSETGTSGGTGELFF. The CDR3 DNA reads TGCGCCAGCAGCGAAACGGGGACTAGCGGGGGTACCGGGGAGCTGTTTTTT.

This chain connects TRBV4-2 to TRBJ2-1, with 12 bases that match TRBD2. Germline assignment: CDR1 LGHNA and CDR2 YNFKEQ. Losses at the gene ends were 2 bases for V and 7 bases for J; bases not matched to a gene: 6. The length of the CDR3 is 16 residues. CDR3 nucleotides: TGTGCCAGCAGCCAATCATCTAGCGGGGGGGCAAATGAGCAGTTCTTC. Translation gives CASSQSSSGGANEQFF.

The chain uses TRBV5-8 and TRBJ2-3; D is ambiguous. Trimming took off 1 base at V and 0 bases at J, with 15 bases between the two ends. The CDR3 covers 17 residues. Germline V gene data show CDR1 as SGHTS and CDR2 as YDEGEE. The CDR3 DNA reads as TGTGCCAGCAGCTTGCTGTCAGGCAGTACTAGCACAGATACGCAGTATTTT. Translating gives CASSLLSGSTSTDTQYF.

This clone came up once. This chain connects TRBV7-8 to TRBJ1-5, with D uncertain. CDR3 size: 14 residues. V was clipped by 1 base and J by 1 base, with 5 bases between them. Germline V gene sequence: CDR1 SGHVS, CDR2 FQNEAQ. For the CDR3, the DNA is TGTGCCAGCAGCTTAGGGCCGAGCAATCAGCCCCAGCATTTT. Amino acid sequence: CASSLGPSNQPQHF. Full variable domain (remainder filled in from reference TRBV7-8 and TRBJ1-5): GAGVSQSPRYKVAKRGQDVALRCDPISGHVSLFWYQQALGQGPEFLTYFQNEAQLDKSGLPSDRFFAERPEGSVSTLKIQRTQQEDSAVYLCASSLGPSNQPQHFGDGTRLSIL.

The CDR3 nucleotides read TGTGCCAGCAGCCAAGATTATCCGAGCTCTGAAGCTTTCTTT. It encodes CASSQDYPSSEAFF. The chain carries TRBV3-1 (or the pseudogene TRBV3-2) and TRBJ1-1; D is undetermined. The germline V and J ends were trimmed by 0 bases and 6 bases, with 11 bases remaining between them. The CDR3 spans 14 residues. From germline, CDR1 is LGHDT and CDR2 YNNKEL (reference sequence).

The chain employs TRBV18 and TRBJ1-1; weak D call: TRBD1 (5 bases). V gave up 3 bases and J gave up 8 bases, with 16 bases separating them. The CDR3 sequence is 14 residues long. The germline gives CDR1 KGHSH, CDR2 LQKENI. CDR3 amino acids: CASSPPGEGREAFF. CDR3 bases: TGTGCCAGCTCACCCCCGGGTGAGGGGCGCGAAGCTTTCTTT.

The chain couples TRBV7-2 to TRBJ2-7, with D possibly being TRBD2 (7 bases). The V end lost 3 bases, the J end lost 2 bases, and 11 bases lay between the germline ends. This CDR3 has 14 residues. Germline CDR1 SGHTA, CDR2 FQGNSA. This CDR3 reads CASSLNGGPYEQYF. DNA for the CDR3: TGTGCCAGCAGCTTGAACGGGGGGCCCTACGAGCAGTACTTC.

This clone came up once. V and J are TRBV5-1 and TRBJ2-3; 12 bases are shared with TRBD1. This CDR3 is built from 16 residues. Trimming removed 4 bases from V and 3 bases from J; junction bases left unmatched: 6. Germline V lookup: CDR1 SGHRS, CDR2 YFSETQ. CDR3: CASSNMGQGATDTQYF. The CDR3 DNA reads as TGCGCCAGCAGCAATATGGGACAGGGGGCGACAGATACGCAGTATTTT.

V usage is TRBV7-9 and J usage is TRBJ2-2; 7 nucleotides align to TRBD2. Trimming took 5 bases from V and 4 from J; bases not matched to a gene: 4. Germline V gene lookup returns CDR1 SEHNR and CDR2 FQNEAQ (reference sequence). The CDR3 sequence is 14 residues long. This chain's CDR3 is CASSRTGGTGELFF. CDR3 nucleotide sequence: TGTGCCAGCAGCCGAACGGGGGGCACCGGGGAGCTGTTTTTT. Combining the CDR3 with reference TRBV7-9 and TRBJ2-2 gives the whole variable domain DTGVSQNPRHKITKRGQNVTFRCDPISEHNRLYWYRQTLGQGPEFLTYFQNEAQLEKSRLLSDRFSAERPKGSFSTLEIQRTEQGDSAMYLCASSRTGGTGELFFGEGSRLTVL.

The chain links TRBV5-5 to TRBJ1-3, with D hard to call. Germline V gene sequence: CDR1 SGHKS, CDR2 YYEKEE (reference sequence). This CDR3 has 14 residues. V lost 1 base and J 0 bases, leaving 5 bases between the germline ends. The CDR3 protein is CASSLPNSGNTIYF. CDR3 DNA: TGTGCCAGCAGCTTGCCGAACTCTGGAAACACCATATATTTT.

This chain joins TRBV7-2 and TRBJ2-7; D possibly uses TRBD1 or TRBD2 (5 bases each). CDR3 length: 13 residues. CDR1 and CDR2 (germline): SGHTA, FQGNSA. Trimming left V 6 bases short and J 0 bases short, with 9 bases between. The CDR3 coding sequence is TGTGCCAGCAGGGCAGGGAGCTCCTACGAGCAGTACTTC. Its translation: CASRAGSSYEQYF.

The chain carries TRBV7-2 and TRBJ2-7; 9 positions match TRBD1. CDR1 and CDR2 (germline): SGHTA, FQGNSA. Unmatched junction bases numbered 12, after V lost 5 bases and J lost 4 bases. The CDR3 covers 16 residues. CDR3 sequence: CASSVRAGQGGYEQYF. DNA of the CDR3: TGTGCCAGCAGCGTACGGGCGGGACAGGGAGGGTACGAGCAGTACTTC.

In its sample, this clone was seen a few times. CDR3 in DNA: TGTGCCAGCAGTTACAGGAGGAATGAAAAACTGTTTTTT. It encodes CASSYRRNEKLFF. The rearrangement links TRBV6-5 to TRBJ1-4; no definite D call. Germline V gene sequence: CDR1 MNHEY, CDR2 SVGAGI. The CDR3 spans 13 residues. Trimming cost V 2 bases and J 5 bases, with 6 bases left between them.

This sequence joins TRBV6-4 and TRBJ2-3, with 8 positions matching TRBD2. V shed 1 base and J 1 base; nucleotides not matched to a gene: 13. From germline, CDR1 is MRHNA and CDR2 SNTAGT. This CDR3 comprises 19 residues. The chain's CDR3 is CASSDFEGERGWGTDTQYF. CDR3 in DNA: TGTGCCAGCAGTGACTTCGAGGGCGAGCGGGGGTGGGGCACAGATACGCAGTATTTT.

J is TRBJ2-7 and V is TRBV4-2; D is undetermined. There are 12 residues in the CDR3. Germline values: CDR1 LGHNA, CDR2 YNFKEQ. The V gene lost 1 base and the J gene lost 3 bases, with 4 bases spanning the gap. DNA of the CDR3: TGTGCCAGCAGCCAAGTAGGCTACGAGCAGTACTTC. Translated: CASSQVGYEQYF.

This rearrangement joins TRBV28 to TRBJ2-3; 8 bases match TRBD1. V shed 3 bases, J shed 4 bases, and the junction held 3 bases outside the gene matches. Germline CDR1 and CDR2: MDHEN and SYDVKM. This CDR3 spans 14 amino acids. CDR3 DNA: TGTGCCAGCAGTTTCGACAGGGGCTCAGATACGCAGTATTTT. It is translated as CASSFDRGSDTQYF.

V gene TRBV5-6 combines with J gene TRBJ1-5; D uncertain. V dropped 1 base and J dropped 3 bases, with 8 bases sitting between them. Germline-derived CDR1 and CDR2 are SGHDT and YYEEEE. This CDR3 has 14 residues. The CDR3 loop reads CASSLRGFNQPQHF. The DNA for the CDR3 is TGTGCCAGCAGCTTGCGGGGTTTCAATCAGCCCCAGCATTTT.

This sequence joins TRBV7-9 and TRBJ2-7; D remains unclear. Trimming took off 5 bases at V and 7 bases at J, with 15 bases between the two ends. From germline, CDR1 is SEHNR and CDR2 FQNEAQ (reference sequence). This CDR3 region has 13 residues. DNA of the CDR3: TGTGCCAGCAGCCCCTTGCATGGAAGTGAGCAGTACTTC. As protein: CASSPLHGSEQYF.

The chain is built from TRBV7-8 and TRBJ2-5; D is possibly TRBD2 (6 bases). This CDR3 has 14 residues. Trimming removed 5 bases from V and 4 bases from J, with 14 bases in between. Germline CDR1 is SGHVS and CDR2 is FQNEAQ. The CDR3 coding sequence is TGTGCCAGCAGCCGGATGGGGGGAGGAGAGACCCAGTACTTC. Translated, it gives CASSRMGGGETQYF.

J is TRBJ1-3 and V is TRBV2, with D unclear. This CDR3 has 13 amino acids. V was pared by 6 bases and J by 2 bases, with 8 bases between. From germline, CDR1 is SNHLY and CDR2 FYNNEI. The CDR3 bases are TGTGCCAGCAGCGTGGACCCTGGAAACACCATATATTTT. Its protein is CASSVDPGNTIYF.

The chain combines TRBV25-1 with TRBJ1-2, with D perhaps matching TRBD1 (5 bases). The CDR3 is 13 residues long. V was trimmed by 6 bases and J by 5 bases, leaving 13 bases between them. CDR1 is MGHDK, CDR2 SYGVNS, per germline. CDR3 residues: CASRGGDSYGYTF. The DNA of the CDR3 is TGTGCCAGCAGGGGGGGGGACTCGTATGGCTACACCTTC.

V usage is TRBV10-3 and J usage is TRBJ1-5, with D possibly being TRBD1 (6 bases). This CDR3 region has 14 residues. V was shortened by 4 bases and J by 3 bases, with 10 bases between the two germline ends. Germline V gives CDR1 ENHRY, CDR2 SYGVKD. CDR3 bases: TGTGCCATCAGTGCCCGGGACAACAATCAGCCCCAGCATTTT. Residues: CAISARDNNQPQHF.